This passage covers 3 T cell receptor beta chains from one sample sequenced in a study of T-cell reconstitution after alpha-beta-depleted transplantation in children. Researchers prepared the TCRbeta library using unique molecular identifiers, the study reports. Via MiXCR, TCRdb re-called the PCR reads, giving one row per CDR3 protein. The sample contains around 450,000 distinct CDR3 sequences, about 45% of which appear only once. The input for sequencing was PBMCs, taken before TCRalphabeta/CD19-depleted stem cell transplant. The origin of the receptors is a girl aged 2-9 years with aplastic anemia, due to receive a stem cell transplant.

At least ten counts were recorded for this clonotype. The rearrangement uses TRBV7-2 and TRBJ2-1; D gene uncertain. V shed 4 bases and J shed 9 bases, with 7 bases lying between them. This CDR3 is built from 11 residues. Germline V gene lookup returns CDR1 SGHTA and CDR2 FQGNSA. CDR3 DNA: TGTGCCAGCAGCTCCCTTCCTGAGCAGTTCTTC. Its protein product is CASSSLPEQFF.

The chain combines TRBV24-1 with TRBJ1-1; possible D gene TRBD1, 5 bases. The CDR3 runs to 11 residues. CDR1 and CDR2 from the germline V gene are KGHDR and SFDVKD. V was pared by 2 bases and J by 8 bases, with 5 bases between. The CDR3 bases are TGTGCCACCAGTGATTCAGGGGAAGCTTTCTTT. Amino acids: CATSDSGEAFF.

This clonotype was detected ten times or more. The genes are TRBV4-3 and TRBJ2-7; unclear D gene. Germline V lookup: CDR1 LGHNA, CDR2 YSLEER. Trimming removed 0 bases at V and 4 bases at J, with 10 bases between. CDR3 length: 14 amino acids. Here the CDR3 reads CASSQDRSDYEQYF. The DNA for the CDR3 is TGCGCCAGCAGCCAAGATCGGAGCGATTACGAGCAGTACTTC.